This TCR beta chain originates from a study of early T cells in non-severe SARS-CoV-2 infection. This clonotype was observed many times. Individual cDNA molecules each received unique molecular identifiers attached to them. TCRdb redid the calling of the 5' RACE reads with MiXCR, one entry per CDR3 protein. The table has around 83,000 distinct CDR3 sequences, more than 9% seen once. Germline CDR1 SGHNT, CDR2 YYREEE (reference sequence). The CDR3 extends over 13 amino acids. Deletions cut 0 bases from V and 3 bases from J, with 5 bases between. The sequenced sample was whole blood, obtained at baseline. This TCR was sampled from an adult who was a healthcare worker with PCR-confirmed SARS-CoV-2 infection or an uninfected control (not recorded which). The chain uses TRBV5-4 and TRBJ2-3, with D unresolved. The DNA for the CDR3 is TGTGCCAGCAGCTTGGGTCTGACAGATACGCAGTATTTT. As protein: CASSLGLTDTQYF.